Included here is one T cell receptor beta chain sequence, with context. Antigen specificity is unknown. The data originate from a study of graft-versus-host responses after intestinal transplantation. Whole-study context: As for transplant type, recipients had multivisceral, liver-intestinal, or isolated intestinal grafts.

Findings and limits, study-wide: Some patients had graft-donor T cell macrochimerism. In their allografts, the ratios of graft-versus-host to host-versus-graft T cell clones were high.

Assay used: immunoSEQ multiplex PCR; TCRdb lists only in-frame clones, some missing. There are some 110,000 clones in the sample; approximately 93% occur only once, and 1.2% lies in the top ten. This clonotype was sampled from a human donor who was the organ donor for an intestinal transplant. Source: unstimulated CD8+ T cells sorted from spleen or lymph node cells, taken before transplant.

The CDR3 loop is CAWAASGISTDTQYF. The CDR3 DNA follows: TGTGCCTGGGCCGCTAGCGGGATAAGCACAGATACGCAGTATTTT. The chain combines TRBV30 with TRBJ2-3; 9 nucleotides line up with TRBD2. The V gene's germline CDR1 is GTSNPN and CDR2 SVGIG (reference sequence). With 5 bases clipped from V and 0 bases from J, the junction kept 6 bases outside the gene matches. This CDR3 contains 15 residues.